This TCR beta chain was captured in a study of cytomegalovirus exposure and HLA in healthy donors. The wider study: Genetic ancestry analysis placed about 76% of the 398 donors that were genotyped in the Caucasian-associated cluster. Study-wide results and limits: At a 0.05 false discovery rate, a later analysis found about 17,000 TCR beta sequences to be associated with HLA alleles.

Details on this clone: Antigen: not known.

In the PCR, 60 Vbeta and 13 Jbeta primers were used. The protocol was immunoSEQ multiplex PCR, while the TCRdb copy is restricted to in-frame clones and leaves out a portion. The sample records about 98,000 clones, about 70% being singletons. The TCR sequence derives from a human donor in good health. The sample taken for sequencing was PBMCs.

CDR3: CASSLGQGGLRETQYF. DNA for the CDR3: TGCGCCAGCAGCTTGGGGCAGGGAGGATTGAGAGAGACCCAGTACTTC. The chain employs TRBV5-1 and TRBJ2-5; D possibly corresponds to TRBD2 (6 bases). CDR1 and CDR2 from the germline V gene are SGHRS and YFSETQ. V lost 0 bases and J lost 4, with 16 bases in between. The CDR3 is 16 residues long.